The clone carrying this T cell receptor beta chain showed up many times. Its antigen is not known. This specimen belongs to a study of read filtering for tumor transcriptome and immune sequencing. Points from the study as a whole: The sorted CD138-negative fraction was a mixed bone marrow immune population, not purified T cells.

Molecular barcoded adaptors covering alpha/delta and beta/gamma chains were used on roughly 400 ng RNA. Via MiXCR, TCRdb re-called the reads, giving one row per CDR3 protein. The sample has 120,000 or so distinct CDR3 sequences; about an eighth are singletons. J lost 8 bases, V lost 1 base, and 2 bases had no gene match. Germline CDR1 is SGHVS and CDR2 is FQNEAQ. This CDR3 has 13 amino acids. The chain joins TRBV7-8 to TRBJ2-1; 7 bases line up with TRBD2. The sequencing input was a population of CD138-negative cells sorted from bone marrow. The origin of this receptor is a donor at least 40 years old with multiple myeloma. The DNA for the CDR3 is TGTGCCAGCAGCTTAGGAGCGGGGTATGAGCAGTTCTTC. Encoded protein: CASSLGAGYEQFF.